One TCR beta chain is described in this entry. No cognate antigen has been identified for it. No base quality information exists; no much larger clone differs at one position. Libraries were built with 5' RACE. Sequencing was performed on an Illumina HiSeq 2000. Template switching introduced a universal primer binding site; the final cDNA contained a unique molecular identifier, enabling accurate counting of TCR cDNA molecules. First-strand cDNA for TCR alpha and beta chains was synthesized from specific primers in the conserved constant-segment region. To control for contamination, every cDNA library carried two barcodes: a SMART-Mk sample barcode plus Illumina barcodes. TruSeq adapter sequences and Illumina sample barcodes were added in two successive PCR steps. The Illumina HiSeq platform was used with custom primers to sequence TCR alpha and beta cDNA libraries. Per the authors' processing: Unique molecular identifiers were extracted from raw reads with MiGEC, and CDR3 positions were determined with MiXCR. For each individual, recombination models were inferred using an EM algorithm with the repgenHMM and IGoR tools. Shared clonotypes were analyzed with the tcR package in R, and sharing was normalized by the product of cloneset sizes. Out-of-frame nonproductive sequences were analyzed to study raw recombination free of thymic and clonal selection effects. The raw public data were reprocessed by TCRdb itself: fastp quality trimming at Q25, MiXCR clonotype calling, in-frame beta chains only. Entries that share a CDR3 protein sequence are merged under the most common genes and DNA. The V and J calls reflect TCRdb's pipeline rather than the authors' work. This sample is represented by 300,000 to 350,000 distinct CDR3 sequences; roughly an eighth of them were singletons. The top ten clonotypes cover roughly 7.8% of the sample.

Only healthy Caucasian donors were included. Three pairs of female monozygotic twins, all aged about 18 to 30 years, were included in the twin cohort. Positive isolation kits from Invitrogen were used to isolate the CD4+ and CD8+ T cell populations. The data stem from a study of identical twins listed by TCRdb under 2016. Background for the entire study: TCR alpha and beta repertoires from monozygotic twins, unrelated adults of various ages and cord blood were deep-sequenced to test whether fetal clonotypes persist. To rule out contamination, replicate twin experiments were performed at different times with different library preparation protocols.

V lost 2 bases and J lost 2 bases; the stretch between them is 12 bases long. Based on the germline V gene (reference sequence), the CDR1 and CDR2 sequences are SEHNR and FQNEAQ. The CDR3 sequence holds 16 residues, the cysteine and phenylalanine included. Solely the CDR3 DNA is kept, with 48 bases framed from the first base. Overall results and qualifications from the work: Because the same donors could not be followed over many years, conclusions were based on cross-sectional statistical analysis. In monozygotic twins, out-of-frame TCR alpha sharing was systematically underestimated by recombination models, although the models agreed with sharing between unrelated individuals. Abundant cord blood beta clonotypes had fewer insertions, young adult naive repertoires showed a similar but weaker trend, and memory repertoires showed no such trend. Invariant T cells such as MAIT and iNKT could partly confound zero-insertion analyses, although diverse VJ usage argued against such confounding for most clonotypes. A weaker excess of twin sharing was found in beta out-of-frame sequences because the signal-to-noise ratio was lowered by fewer shared sequences. Compared with coincidental sharing between unrelated individuals, out-of-frame TCR alpha sequences shared between twins had an excess of sequences with low generation probability.

The same data also went into a second study, on yellow fever vaccine responses in identical twins. As that second paper reports: The authors reported that the T cell response to vaccination in identical twins appeared partly convergent and partly personalized. The study precisely tracked vaccine-responding T cell clones in identical twins.

The clonotype originates from a woman younger than 35 in good health. The sequencing input was CD8+ T cells sorted from blood. Recombination joined TRBV7-9 with TRBJ2-2; TRBD1 is a possible D gene, resting on 6 matching bases. The CDR3 in this case is CASSLQGTLNTGELFF. In nucleotide form, the sequence is TGTGCCAGCAGCTTACAAGGGACATTAAACACCGGGGAGCTGTTTTTT.